The present entry profiles one T cell receptor (beta chain) with its context. Cohort assignment relied on participant-reported clinical history. Recovered status applied to Cohort 3 donors who had two consecutive negative PCRs. It also applied to those with clearance or with symptom resolution. The data were taken from a study of blood T cell repertoires in COVID-19. Study in general: Sites across the United States, Italy and Spain contributed samples from acute and convalescent COVID-19.

Authors' analysis steps: Amplification from reference gene primers served as the basis for estimated nucleated cell counts. This table comes from immunoSEQ multiplex PCR, and its TCRdb copy is limited to in-frame clones, with some not included. That table is the source of V, J and clone size, and D and trimming were worked out from the DNA. Of 200,000 or so clones listed, roughly nine tenths are singletons. The CDR3 has 15 residues. Looked up from germline, CDR1 is SGHKS and CDR2 is YYEKEE (reference sequence). The V gene lost 2 bases and the J gene lost 4 bases, with 15 bases spanning the gap. The V gene is TRBV5-5, the J gene TRBJ1-2; maybe TRBD1 (5 bases). The sample consisted of PBMCs or T cells enriched from blood (not recorded which). The receptor was isolated from a woman between 18 and 30 years old who had recovered from COVID-19. Here the CDR3 reads CASSFDRQRFYGYTF. The CDR3 nucleotides read TGTGCCAGCAGCTTTGATAGACAGAGATTCTATGGCTACACCTTC.